This TCR beta chain was retrieved from a study of blood T cell repertoires in COVID-19. Study at large: There were acute and convalescent COVID-19 samples, and they came from the United States, Italy and Spain. PBMCs, B-cell-depleted T cells, or T cells were the source of the cDNA or gDNA that made up the material.

Losses at the gene ends were 5 bases for V and 5 bases for J; bases not matched to a gene: 8. Looked up from germline, CDR1 is LNHDA and CDR2 is SQIVND (reference sequence). The CDR3 sequence is 15 residues long. Those enrolled in Seattle joined during active infection and were followed longitudinally afterward. Methods used by the authors: Scientists estimated how many nucleated cells there were by amplifying reference gene primers. TCRdb's copy holds only in-frame clones and misses some; the assay was immunoSEQ multiplex PCR. V and J calls and clone size come straight from that table; D and trimming were deduced from the DNA. The data contain around 100,000 clones, around 81% of them singletons.

Sequencing used peripheral blood. The sequence came from an older man with COVID-19, enrolled during active disease. This rearrangement joins TRBV19 to TRBJ1-2; 10 bases line up with TRBD1. CDR3 residues: CASSSKGTGVYGYTF. The CDR3 DNA reads TGTGCCAGTAGTTCCAAAGGGACAGGGGTTTATGGCTACACCTTC.